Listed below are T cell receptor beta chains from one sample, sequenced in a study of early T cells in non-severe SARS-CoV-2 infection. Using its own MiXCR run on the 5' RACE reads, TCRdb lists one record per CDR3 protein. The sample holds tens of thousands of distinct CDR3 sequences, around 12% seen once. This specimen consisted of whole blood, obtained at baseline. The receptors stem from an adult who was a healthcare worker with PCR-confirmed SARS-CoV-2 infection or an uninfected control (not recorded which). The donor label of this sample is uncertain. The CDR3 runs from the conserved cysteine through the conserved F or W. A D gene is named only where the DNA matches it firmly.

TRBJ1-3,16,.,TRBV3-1,CASTLGQTVSGNTIYF
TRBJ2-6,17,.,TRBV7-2,CASSLQAGKSGANVLTF
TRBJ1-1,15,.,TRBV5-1,CTSSFKRGWDTEAFF
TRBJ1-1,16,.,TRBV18,CASSLGPSAQNTEAFF
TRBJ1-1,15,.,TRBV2,CASSERERGSTEAFF
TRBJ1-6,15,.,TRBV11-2,CASSLHRDGNSPLHF
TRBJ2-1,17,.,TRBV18,CASSPPGRGRLGNEQFF
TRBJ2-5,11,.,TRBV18,CASSPEGTQYF
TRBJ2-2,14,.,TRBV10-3,CATLEGVGTGELFF
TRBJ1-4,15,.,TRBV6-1,CASRGDRVDNEKLFF
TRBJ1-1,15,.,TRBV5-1,CASSFSTGINTEAFF
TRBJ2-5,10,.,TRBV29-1,CSVFRETQYF
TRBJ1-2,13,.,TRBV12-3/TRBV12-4,CASSLSLNYGYTF
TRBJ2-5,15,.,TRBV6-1,CASSVSGTPGETQYF
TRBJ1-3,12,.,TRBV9,CASSVGGDTIYF
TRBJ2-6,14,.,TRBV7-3,CASSPQGGANVLTF
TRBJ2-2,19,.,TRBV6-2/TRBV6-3,CASSYDSRAYIANTGELFF
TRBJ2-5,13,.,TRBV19,CASSGTPQETQYF
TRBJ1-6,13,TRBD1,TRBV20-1,CSARGTGNSPLHF